The rows below give T cell receptor beta chains drawn from one sample of a study of cytomegalovirus exposure and HLA in healthy donors. Here immunoSEQ multiplex PCR was the method, and the copy in TCRdb shows in-frame clones only, minus some. This sample has 170,000 or so clones, with 75% to 90% found just once. Sequencing was done on a sample of PBMCs. These receptors originate from a boy between 10 and 17 years old in good health and CMV-seronegative. Both conserved end residues are part of each CDR3. The D gene is left open where the match is weak. Clone size is given for some rows only: seen once, a few or many times, or a class if the clone is expanded.

TGTGCCAGCAGCGTAGCGGTTACAGATACGCAGTATTTT	CASSVAVTDTQYF	TRBV9	TRBJ2-3	NA	NA
TGTGCCAGTAGTTCAACTCCGGATGAAAAACTGTTTTTT	CASSSTPDEKLFF	TRBV19	TRBJ1-4	NA	NA
TGTGCCAGCAGCTTGGGTTCGGGTTCGGGCGAGCAGTACTTC	CASSLGSGSGEQYF	TRBV11-2	TRBJ2-7	NA	NA
TGTGCCAGCAGCTTAAAGCGGGAGCGGATGGACGAGCAGTACTTC	CASSLKRERMDEQYF	TRBV5-4	TRBJ2-7	TRBD2	NA
TGTGCCAGCAGCTTGGGAGTGGACACCATATATTTT	CASSLGVDTIYF	TRBV13	TRBJ1-3	NA	few
TGCGCCAGCAGCTTTGGGACTAGCGGGGACACCCAGTACTTC	CASSFGTSGDTQYF	TRBV5-1	TRBJ2-5	TRBD2	once
TGTGCCAGCAGTTTAGTCCACAGGGGGCGCCGAAACACCATATATTTT	CASSLVHRGRRNTIYF	TRBV28	TRBJ1-3	TRBD1	NA
TGCGCCAGCAGCCTGCCCGCAGGGGGCAATGAGCAGTTCTTC	CASSLPAGGNEQFF	TRBV4-3	TRBJ2-1	TRBD1	few
TGTGCCAGTAGTATTCTTGCGGGAGTGGTCTACGAGCAGTACTTC	CASSILAGVVYEQYF	TRBV19	TRBJ2-7	TRBD2	NA
TGCGCCAGCAGCTTGGCCGACAGGGGTTCAGGTGGCTACACCTTC	CASSLADRGSGGYTF	TRBV5-1	TRBJ1-2	TRBD1	NA
TGTGCCAGCAGCGTGCGAGATATGAACACTGAAGCTTTCTTT	CASSVRDMNTEAFF	TRBV9	TRBJ1-1	NA	NA
TGTGCCAGCAGCGTAGGAATAGCGGGGGGAGGGAATGAGCAGTTCTTC	CASSVGIAGGGNEQFF	TRBV9	TRBJ2-1	TRBD2	NA
TGCAGCGTTGATTCCGGGGAAGGCTACACCTTC	CSVDSGEGYTF	TRBV29-1	TRBJ1-2	NA	NA
TGTGCCAGCAGCTCAGGGGACAATCCCTCCTACGAGCAGTACTTC	CASSSGDNPSYEQYF	TRBV9	TRBJ2-7	NA	NA
TGCGCCAGCAGCTCCCGACTGGCGTATGTTGGCAATGAGCAGTTCTTC	CASSSRLAYVGNEQFF	TRBV5-1	TRBJ2-1	NA	few
TGTGCCAGCAGCCAATCGAGGGCTAGCGGGAGCTCCTACAATGAGCAGTTCTTC	CASSQSRASGSSYNEQFF	TRBV16	TRBJ2-1	TRBD2	NA
TGTGCCAGCAGTGTCTCCTTATACAATGAGCAGTTCTTC	CASSVSLYNEQFF	TRBV6-4	TRBJ2-1	NA	NA
TGCGCCAGCAGCTTGGAAACAGGGGGCGACTATGGCTACACCTTC	CASSLETGGDYGYTF	TRBV5-1	TRBJ1-2	TRBD1	NA
TGTGCCAGCCATCGGGCGGACTATCAGCCCCAGCATTTT	CASHRADYQPQHF	TRBV6-1	TRBJ1-5	NA	NA
TGTGCCAGTACCCTAACAGGGTCTAATGAAAAACTGTTTTTT	CASTLTGSNEKLFF	TRBV19	TRBJ1-4	NA	NA
TGTGCCAGCAGCCCTAAGCGACAGGGGGAAGCTTTCTTT	CASSPKRQGEAFF	TRBV7-2	TRBJ1-1	TRBD1	once
TGTGCCAGCAGCTTTTTGGGACAGGGCAAAAACATTCAGTACTTC	CASSFLGQGKNIQYF	TRBV5-4	TRBJ2-4	TRBD1	NA
TGCGCCAGCAGTCCCGGTCCCAGGCGAGCAGATACGCAGTATTTT	CASSPGPRRADTQYF	TRBV5-1	TRBJ2-3	NA	NA
TGTGCCAGCAGCTTGGCGGGGGGGGACGGATACGAGCAGTACTTC	CASSLAGGDGYEQYF	TRBV5-6	TRBJ2-7	TRBD2	few
TGTGCCAGCTCACCAGAGACAGGGAGCTTCAATCAGCCCCAGCATTTT	CASSPETGSFNQPQHF	TRBV18	TRBJ1-5	TRBD1	NA
TGCAGCGTTGGGCGACAGGGGGCAGAGACCCAGTACTTC	CSVGRQGAETQYF	TRBV29-1	TRBJ2-5	TRBD1	NA
TGTGCTAGTGGTTTGATCGACTACACAAGCTCCTACGAGCAGTACTTC	CASGLIDYTSSYEQYF	TRBV12-5	TRBJ2-7	NA	NA
TGTGCCAGCAGCTTTCAACTAGCGGGGGGCCAAGAGACCCAGTACTTC	CASSFQLAGGQETQYF	TRBV5-6	TRBJ2-5	TRBD2	few
TGTGCCAGCAGCGTAGTAGACGGAGGTGGCTATGGCTACACCTTC	CASSVVDGGGYGYTF	TRBV9	TRBJ1-2	NA	NA
TGTGCCAGCAGCTTAGTGTCAGGGAGGGGCGCTGGAAACACCATATATTTT	CASSLVSGRGAGNTIYF	TRBV7-2	TRBJ1-3	NA	NA
TGTGCCAGCAGCTTGGCTAGCGCTACAGATACGCAGTATTTT	CASSLASATDTQYF	TRBV5-4	TRBJ2-3	NA	NA
TGTGCCTGGAGTGTTCGGACAGCCGGAAACACCATATATTTT	CAWSVRTAGNTIYF	TRBV30	TRBJ1-3	NA	NA
TGTGCCAGCAGCGTAGGGCAGTTGGGCCTCTACGAGCAGTACTTC	CASSVGQLGLYEQYF	TRBV9	TRBJ2-7	NA	NA
TGTGCCAGCAGTTACTCGACAGGAGCCAATCAGCCCCAGCATTTT	CASSYSTGANQPQHF	TRBV6-5	TRBJ1-5	NA	NA
TGTGCCAGCAGCACCGACAGGGGCGATACGCAGTATTTT	CASSTDRGDTQYF	TRBV6-4	TRBJ2-3	TRBD1	NA
TGTGCCAGCAGTCAAGAGAGGGGGAAACGCGAGCAGTACTTC	CASSQERGKREQYF	TRBV25-1	TRBJ2-7	NA	NA
TGTGCCATCAGTGCCGGAGGGAAACCCTACGAGCAGTACTTC	CAISAGGKPYEQYF	TRBV10-3	TRBJ2-7	NA	few
TGTGCCAGCAGCCAAGAGCGGGGTGCGGGACAGGGATTTGGGGAGACCCAGTACTTC	CASSQERGAGQGFGETQYF	TRBV4-2	TRBJ2-5	TRBD1	NA
TGTGCCAGCAGCACCGACAGGGTCGGGGAACTGTTTTTT	CASSTDRVGELFF	TRBV11-2	TRBJ1-4	TRBD1	NA
TGTGCCAGCAGCCGGGGGGGGACAGGGGGTAAGACTGAAGCTTTCTTT	CASSRGGTGGKTEAFF	TRBV7-9	TRBJ1-1	TRBD1	NA
TGTGCCAGCAGCTTGGGACTAGCTCGGTACGAGCAGTACTTC	CASSLGLARYEQYF	TRBV5-6	TRBJ2-7	TRBD2	NA
TGTGCCAGCAGCGGACAGGGGATCGGCACAGATACGCAGTATTTT	CASSGQGIGTDTQYF	TRBV13	TRBJ2-3	TRBD1	NA
TGCAGCGCAAAAAGAGGGAACACTGAAGCTTTCTTT	CSAKRGNTEAFF	TRBV29-1	TRBJ1-1	NA	NA
TGCAGCGTCTCCCCGAGGCTAAGCAATGAGCAGTTCTTC	CSVSPRLSNEQFF	TRBV29-1	TRBJ2-1	NA	NA
TGCGCCAGCAGCTTGGCTCAGGGGGGATACCAAGAGACCCAGTACTTC	CASSLAQGGYQETQYF	TRBV5-1	TRBJ2-5	NA	NA
TGTGCCAGCAGTTTGGGACAGAACTACGAGCAGTACTTC	CASSLGQNYEQYF	TRBV7-9	TRBJ2-7	TRBD1	NA
TGTGCCAGCAGCTTAGCGGGGACAGGCCCCATGGAGACCCAGTACTTC	CASSLAGTGPMETQYF	TRBV11-1	TRBJ2-5	TRBD1	NA
TGTGCCAGCAAGACGGACAGCTACCGAAACAACTCCTACGAGCAGTACTTC	CASKTDSYRNNSYEQYF	TRBV6-4	TRBJ2-7	NA	NA
TGTGCCAGTAGTATACTGACAGGGGGAAACTATGGCTACACCTTC	CASSILTGGNYGYTF	TRBV19	TRBJ1-2	TRBD1	NA
TGTGCCAGCAGCAGCGGGGCTGGAAACACCATATATTTT	CASSSGAGNTIYF	TRBV11-3	TRBJ1-3	NA	NA
TGTGCCACCAGCAGAGAGGGGACAGGGGGCCACATCCTATACTTC	CATSREGTGGHILYF	TRBV15	TRBJ1-2	TRBD1	NA
TGTGCCAGCAGAACAGGGGGTGCAGATGGCTACACCTTC	CASRTGGADGYTF	TRBV2	TRBJ1-2	TRBD1	NA
TGTGCCAGTATAGGCGGGGGCGAGCAGTACTTC	CASIGGGEQYF	TRBV19	TRBJ2-7	TRBD2	NA
TGTGCCAGCAGCTTGGCTAGCGGGAGAACAGATACGCAGTATTTT	CASSLASGRTDTQYF	TRBV7-6	TRBJ2-3	TRBD2	NA
TGTGCCTGGAAGCTCGTGAACACTGAAGCTTTCTTT	CAWKLVNTEAFF	TRBV30	TRBJ1-1	NA	NA
TGCGCCAGCAGCCAGGGGGCGCGGATCACTGAAGCTTTCTTT	CASSQGARITEAFF	TRBV4-1	TRBJ1-1	NA	NA
TGTGCCAGCAGCAAGACAGGGCACGAGCAGTACTTC	CASSKTGHEQYF	TRBV7-2	TRBJ2-7	TRBD1	NA
TGTGCCAGCAGTGACACAGGCGGTACATACGAAAAACTGTTTTTT	CASSDTGGTYEKLFF	TRBV2	TRBJ1-4	NA	few
TGTGCCATCGTCTCCGGGACAGGGCCACCTAACACTGAAGCTTTCTTT	CAIVSGTGPPNTEAFF	TRBV28	TRBJ1-1	TRBD1	NA